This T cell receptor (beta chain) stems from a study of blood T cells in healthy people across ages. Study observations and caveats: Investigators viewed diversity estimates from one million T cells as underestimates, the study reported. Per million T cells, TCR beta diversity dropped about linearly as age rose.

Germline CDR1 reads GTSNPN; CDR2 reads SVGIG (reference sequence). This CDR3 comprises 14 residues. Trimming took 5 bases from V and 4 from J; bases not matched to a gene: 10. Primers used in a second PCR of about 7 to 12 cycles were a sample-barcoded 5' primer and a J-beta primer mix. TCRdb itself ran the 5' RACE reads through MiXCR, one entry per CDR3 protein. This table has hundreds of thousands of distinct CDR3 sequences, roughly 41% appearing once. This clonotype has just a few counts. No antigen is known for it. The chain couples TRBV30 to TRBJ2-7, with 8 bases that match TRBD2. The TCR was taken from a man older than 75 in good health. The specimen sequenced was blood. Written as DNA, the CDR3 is TGTGCCTGGGGCCCCGGGACTAGAGAATACGAGCAGTACTTC. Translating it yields CAWGPGTREYEQYF.